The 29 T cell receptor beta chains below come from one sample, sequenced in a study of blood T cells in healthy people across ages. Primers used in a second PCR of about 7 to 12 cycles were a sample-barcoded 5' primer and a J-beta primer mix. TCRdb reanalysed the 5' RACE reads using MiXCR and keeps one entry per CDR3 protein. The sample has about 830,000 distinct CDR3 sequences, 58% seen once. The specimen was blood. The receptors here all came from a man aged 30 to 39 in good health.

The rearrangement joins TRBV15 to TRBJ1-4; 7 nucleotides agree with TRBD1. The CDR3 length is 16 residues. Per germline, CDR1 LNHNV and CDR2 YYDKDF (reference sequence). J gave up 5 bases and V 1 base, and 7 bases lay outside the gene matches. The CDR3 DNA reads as TGTGCCACCAGCAGAGCCCTGGACAGGCCAAATGAAAAACTGTTTTTT. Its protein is CATSRALDRPNEKLFF.

Here the CDR3 DNA reads TGCAGTGCTAGAGATCGGAAGGCTAGCGGGAGCGAGCAGTACTTC. As protein: CSARDRKASGSEQYF. The chain has TRBV20-1 and TRBJ2-7, with 10 bases lining up with TRBD2. Germline assignment: CDR1 DFQATT and CDR2 SNEGSKA (reference sequence). With V trimmed by 0 bases and J by 6 bases, 8 bases remained unmatched. The CDR3 covers 15 residues.

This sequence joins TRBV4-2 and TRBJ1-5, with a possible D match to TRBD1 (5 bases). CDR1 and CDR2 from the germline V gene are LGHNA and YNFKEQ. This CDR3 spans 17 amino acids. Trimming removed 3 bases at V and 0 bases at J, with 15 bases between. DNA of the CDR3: TGTGCCAGCAGCCAGGGCGGGACCCACAATAGCAATCAGCCCCAGCATTTT. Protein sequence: CASSQGGTHNSNQPQHF.

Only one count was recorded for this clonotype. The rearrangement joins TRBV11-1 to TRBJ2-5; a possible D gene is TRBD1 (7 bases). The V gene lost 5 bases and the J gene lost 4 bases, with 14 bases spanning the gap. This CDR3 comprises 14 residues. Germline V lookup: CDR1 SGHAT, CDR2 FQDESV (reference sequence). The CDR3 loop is CASSRRQGLETQYF. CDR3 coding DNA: TGTGCCAGCAGCCGTCGACAGGGACTAGAGACCCAGTACTTC.

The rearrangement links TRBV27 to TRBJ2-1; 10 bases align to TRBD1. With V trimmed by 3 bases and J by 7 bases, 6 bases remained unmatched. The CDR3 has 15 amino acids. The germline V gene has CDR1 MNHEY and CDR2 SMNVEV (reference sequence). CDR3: CASSFRTGGRNEQFF. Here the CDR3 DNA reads TGTGCCAGCAGTTTTCGGACAGGGGGGCGGAATGAGCAGTTCTTC.

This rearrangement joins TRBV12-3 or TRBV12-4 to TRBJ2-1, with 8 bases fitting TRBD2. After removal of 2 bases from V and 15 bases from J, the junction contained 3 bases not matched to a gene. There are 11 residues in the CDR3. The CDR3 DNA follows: TGTGCCAGCAGTTTAAGGGCGGGAGGGTTCTTC. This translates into CASSLRAGGFF.

DNA for the CDR3: TGTGCCAGCAGCGTAGCGGGCTTCGGGACAGATACGCAGTATTTT. Its translation: CASSVAGFGTDTQYF. This chain connects TRBV9 to TRBJ2-3; the D is unclear. CDR3 size: 15 residues. Trimming stripped 0 bases from V and 3 bases from J, with 11 bases between. Germline V gives CDR1 SGDLS, CDR2 YYNGEE.

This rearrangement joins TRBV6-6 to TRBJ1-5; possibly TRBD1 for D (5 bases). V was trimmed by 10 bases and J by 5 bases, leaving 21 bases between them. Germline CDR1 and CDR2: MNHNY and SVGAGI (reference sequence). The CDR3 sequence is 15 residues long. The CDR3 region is CATGPRGERDQPQHF. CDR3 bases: TGTGCCACGGGACCGCGGGGGGAGAGGGATCAGCCCCAGCATTTT.

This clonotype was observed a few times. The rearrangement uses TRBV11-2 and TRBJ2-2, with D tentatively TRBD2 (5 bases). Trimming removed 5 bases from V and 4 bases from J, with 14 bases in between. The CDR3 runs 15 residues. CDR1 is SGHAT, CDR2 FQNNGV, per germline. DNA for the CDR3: TGTGCCAGCAGCAAATCGGGATATGGCACCGGGGAGCTGTTTTTT. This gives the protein CASSKSGYGTGELFF.

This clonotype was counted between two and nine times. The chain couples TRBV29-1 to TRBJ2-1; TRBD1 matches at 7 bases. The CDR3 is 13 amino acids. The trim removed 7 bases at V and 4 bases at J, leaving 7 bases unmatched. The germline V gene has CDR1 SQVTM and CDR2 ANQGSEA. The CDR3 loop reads CSGRDSSYNEQFF. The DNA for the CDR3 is TGCAGCGGCCGGGACAGCTCTTACAATGAGCAGTTCTTC.

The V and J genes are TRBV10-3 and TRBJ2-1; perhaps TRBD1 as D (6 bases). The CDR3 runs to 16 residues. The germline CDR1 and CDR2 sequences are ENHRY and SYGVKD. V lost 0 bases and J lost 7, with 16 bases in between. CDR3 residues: CAISESPGRGLNEQFF. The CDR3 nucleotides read TGTGCCATCAGTGAGTCCCCGGGCAGGGGATTGAATGAGCAGTTCTTC.

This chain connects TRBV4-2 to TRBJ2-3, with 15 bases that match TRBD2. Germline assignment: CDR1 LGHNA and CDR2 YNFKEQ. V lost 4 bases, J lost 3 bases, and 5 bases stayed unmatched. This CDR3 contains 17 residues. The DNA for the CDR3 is TGTGCCAGCAGCCCCCAGGGACTAGCGGGAGGAACAGATACGCAGTATTTT. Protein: CASSPQGLAGGTDTQYF.

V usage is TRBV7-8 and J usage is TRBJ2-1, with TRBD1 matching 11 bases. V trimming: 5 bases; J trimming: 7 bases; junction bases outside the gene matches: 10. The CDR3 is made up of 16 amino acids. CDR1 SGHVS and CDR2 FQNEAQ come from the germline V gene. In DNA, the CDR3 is TGTGCCAGCAGCCTGCCCCGGGACAGGGGGATAAATGAGCAGTTCTTC. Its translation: CASSLPRDRGINEQFF.

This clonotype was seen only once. For the CDR3, the DNA is TGTGCCAGCACCGAACCCACTCTAGATGCTCAAGAGACCCAGTACTTC. Translating gives CASTEPTLDAQETQYF. The chain links TRBV6-2 or TRBV6-3 to TRBJ2-5; D is ambiguous. This CDR3 is 16 amino acids long. The germline CDR1 and CDR2 sequences are MNHEY and SVGEGT. The V gene lost 7 bases and the J gene lost 2 bases, with 20 bases spanning the gap.

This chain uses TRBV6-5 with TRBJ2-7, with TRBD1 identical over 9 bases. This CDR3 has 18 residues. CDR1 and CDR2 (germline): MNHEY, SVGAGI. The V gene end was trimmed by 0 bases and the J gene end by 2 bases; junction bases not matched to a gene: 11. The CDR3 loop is CASSYSKYPGTGPYEQYF. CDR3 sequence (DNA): TGTGCCAGCAGTTACTCGAAGTACCCTGGGACAGGGCCCTACGAGCAGTACTTC.

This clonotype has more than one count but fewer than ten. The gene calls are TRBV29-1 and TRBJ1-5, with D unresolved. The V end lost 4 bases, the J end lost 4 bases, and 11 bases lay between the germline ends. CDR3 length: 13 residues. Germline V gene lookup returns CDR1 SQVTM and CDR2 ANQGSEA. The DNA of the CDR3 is TGCAGCGTTGGGCTTGACCTAAATCAGCCCCAGCATTTT. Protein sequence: CSVGLDLNQPQHF.

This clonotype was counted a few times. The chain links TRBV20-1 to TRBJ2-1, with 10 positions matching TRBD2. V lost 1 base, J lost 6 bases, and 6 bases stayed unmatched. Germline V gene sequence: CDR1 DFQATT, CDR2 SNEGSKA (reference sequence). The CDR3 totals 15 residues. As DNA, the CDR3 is TGCAGTGCTAGAGGGGAACTAGCGGGAAGCAATGAGCAGTTCTTC. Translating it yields CSARGELAGSNEQFF.

The CDR3 coding sequence is TGTGCCAGCAGCCGAACAGGGATTCAGTACTTC. This sequence encodes CASSRTGIQYF. This rearrangement joins TRBV27 to TRBJ2-7, with a tentative D call TRBD1 (6 bases). This CDR3 spans 11 amino acids. Trimming removed 6 bases from V and 10 bases from J, with 13 bases in between. CDR1 and CDR2 (germline): MNHEY, SMNVEV (reference sequence).

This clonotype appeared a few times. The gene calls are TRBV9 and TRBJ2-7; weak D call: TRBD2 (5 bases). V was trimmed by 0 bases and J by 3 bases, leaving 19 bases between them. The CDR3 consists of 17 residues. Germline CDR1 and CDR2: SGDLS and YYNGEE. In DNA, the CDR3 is TGTGCCAGCAGCGTAGCACCTGGGGAAGCGGAGAACTACGAGCAGTACTTC. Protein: CASSVAPGEAENYEQYF. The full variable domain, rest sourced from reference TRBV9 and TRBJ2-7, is DSGVTQTPKHLITATGQRVTLRCSPRSGDLSVYWYQQSLDQGLQFLIQYYNGEERAKGNILERFSAQQFPDLHSELNLSSLELGDSALYFCASSVAPGEAENYEQYFGPGTRLTVT.

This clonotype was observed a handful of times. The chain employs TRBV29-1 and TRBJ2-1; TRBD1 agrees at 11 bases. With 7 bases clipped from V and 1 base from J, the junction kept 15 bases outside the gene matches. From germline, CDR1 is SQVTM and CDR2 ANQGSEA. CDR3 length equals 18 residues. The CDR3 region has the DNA TGCAGCGGCACCGGGACAGGGGGATCGTCTTATTCCTACAATGAGCAGTTCTTC. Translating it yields CSGTGTGGSSYSYNEQFF.

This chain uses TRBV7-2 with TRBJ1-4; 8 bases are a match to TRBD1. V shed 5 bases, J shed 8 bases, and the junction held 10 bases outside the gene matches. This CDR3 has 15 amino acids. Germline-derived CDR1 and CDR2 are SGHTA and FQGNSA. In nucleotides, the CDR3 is TGTGCCAGCAGCAGGTCGACAGGGGTGGAGGAAAAACTGTTTTTT. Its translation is CASSRSTGVEEKLFF.

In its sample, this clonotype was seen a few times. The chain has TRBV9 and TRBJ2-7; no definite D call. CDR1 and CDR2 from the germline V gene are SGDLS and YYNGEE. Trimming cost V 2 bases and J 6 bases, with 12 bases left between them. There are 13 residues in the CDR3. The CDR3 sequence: CASSVRSGLEQYF. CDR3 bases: TGTGCCAGCAGCGTCCGATCGGGCCTCGAGCAGTACTTC.

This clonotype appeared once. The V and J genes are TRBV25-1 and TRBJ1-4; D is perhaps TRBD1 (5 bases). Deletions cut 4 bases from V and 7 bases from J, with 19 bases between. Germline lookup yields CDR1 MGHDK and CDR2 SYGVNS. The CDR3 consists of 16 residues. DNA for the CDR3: TGTGCCAGCAGTGGCGGTCTGAGGGGAGCTGGTGAAAAACTGTTTTTT. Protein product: CASSGGLRGAGEKLFF.

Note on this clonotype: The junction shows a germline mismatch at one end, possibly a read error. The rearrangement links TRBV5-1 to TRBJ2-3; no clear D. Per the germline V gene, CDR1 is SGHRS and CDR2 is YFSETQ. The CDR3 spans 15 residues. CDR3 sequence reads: CASSFRQLSTDTRYF. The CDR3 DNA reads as TGCGCCAGCAGCTTTCGGCAGCTAAGCACAGATACGCGGTATTTT.

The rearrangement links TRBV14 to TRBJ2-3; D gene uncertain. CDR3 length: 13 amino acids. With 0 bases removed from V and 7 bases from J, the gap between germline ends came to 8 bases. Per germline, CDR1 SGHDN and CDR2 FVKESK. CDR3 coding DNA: TGTGCCAGCAGCCAAGATCTTGCGAATACGCAGTATTTT. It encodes CASSQDLANTQYF.

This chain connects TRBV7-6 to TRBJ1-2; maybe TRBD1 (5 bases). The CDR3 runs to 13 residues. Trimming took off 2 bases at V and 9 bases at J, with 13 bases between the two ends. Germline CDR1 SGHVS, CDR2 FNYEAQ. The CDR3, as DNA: TGTGCCAGCAGCTTATCTCCAGGGCAGAGCTACACCTTC. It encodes CASSLSPGQSYTF. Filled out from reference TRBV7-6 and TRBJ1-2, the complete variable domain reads GAGVSQSPRYKVTKRGQDVALRCDPISGHVSLYWYRQALGQGPEFLTYFNYEAQQDKSGLPNDRFSAERPEGSISTLTIQRTEQRDSAMYRCASSLSPGQSYTFGSGTRLTVV.

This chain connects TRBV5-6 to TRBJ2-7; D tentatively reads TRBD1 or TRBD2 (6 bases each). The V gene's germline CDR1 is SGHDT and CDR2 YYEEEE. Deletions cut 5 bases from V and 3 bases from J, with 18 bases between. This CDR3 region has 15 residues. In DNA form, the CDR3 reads TGTGCCAGCAGTCCCAGCATACGGGGGCGCTACGAGCAGTACTTC. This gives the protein CASSPSIRGRYEQYF.

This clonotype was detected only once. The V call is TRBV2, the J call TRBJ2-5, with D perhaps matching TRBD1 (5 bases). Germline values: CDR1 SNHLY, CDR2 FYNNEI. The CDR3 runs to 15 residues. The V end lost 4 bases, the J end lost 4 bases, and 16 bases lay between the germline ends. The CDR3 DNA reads TGTGCCAGCAGTGTTGTGGAAGGGGTGGGAGAGACCCAGTACTTC. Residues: CASSVVEGVGETQYF.

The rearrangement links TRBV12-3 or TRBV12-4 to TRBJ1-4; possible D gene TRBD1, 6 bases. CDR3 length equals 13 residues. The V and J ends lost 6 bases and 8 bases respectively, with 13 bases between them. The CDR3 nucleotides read TGTGCCAGCAGAACAAGGACAGCCGAAAAACTGTTTTTT. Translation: CASRTRTAEKLFF.